The present entry profiles one T cell receptor beta chain with its context. This record comes from a study of PD-1 blockade in mismatch repair-deficient tumors. Data came from immunoSEQ multiplex PCR; TCRdb stores just in-frame clones and leaves some out. Among about 130,000 clones listed, about 88% were seen once. The CDR3 contains 14 residues. Germline lookup yields CDR1 MNHEY and CDR2 SMNVEV (reference sequence). Trimming left V 3 bases short and J 4 bases short, with 10 bases between. V is TRBV27 and J is TRBJ1-5, with D tentatively TRBD1 (6 bases). The clonotype comes from an adult with mismatch repair-deficient cancer. The starting material was peripheral blood, obtained 70 to 73 weeks after starting pembrolizumab. CDR3 in DNA: TGTGCCAGCAGTTTTGGGGGGCCGAATCAGCCCCAGCATTTT. Residues: CASSFGGPNQPQHF.